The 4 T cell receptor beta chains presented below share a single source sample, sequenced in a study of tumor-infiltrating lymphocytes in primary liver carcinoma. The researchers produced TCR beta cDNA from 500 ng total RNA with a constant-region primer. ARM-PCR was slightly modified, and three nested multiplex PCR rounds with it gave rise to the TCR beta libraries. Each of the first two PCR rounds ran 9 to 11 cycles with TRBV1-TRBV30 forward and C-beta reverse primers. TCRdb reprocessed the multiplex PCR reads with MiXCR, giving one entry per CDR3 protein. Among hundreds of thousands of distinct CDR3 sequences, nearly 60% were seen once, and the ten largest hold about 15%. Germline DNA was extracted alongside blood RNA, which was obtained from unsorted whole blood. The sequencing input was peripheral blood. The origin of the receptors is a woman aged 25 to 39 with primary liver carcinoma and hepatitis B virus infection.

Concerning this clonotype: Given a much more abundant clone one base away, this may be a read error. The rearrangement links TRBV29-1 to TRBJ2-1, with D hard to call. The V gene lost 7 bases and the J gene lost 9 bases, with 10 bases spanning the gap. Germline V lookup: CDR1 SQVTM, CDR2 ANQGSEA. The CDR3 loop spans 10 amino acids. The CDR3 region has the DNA TGCAGCGCTTTTAAGGGTGAGCAGTTCTTC. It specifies CSAFKGEQFF.

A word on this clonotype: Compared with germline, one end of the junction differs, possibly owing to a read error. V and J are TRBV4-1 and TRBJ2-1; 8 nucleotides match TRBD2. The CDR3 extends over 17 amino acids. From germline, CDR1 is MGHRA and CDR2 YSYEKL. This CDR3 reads CAGSQGSTSAHYNEQFF. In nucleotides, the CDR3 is TGCGCCGGCAGCCAAGGGTCGACTAGCGCCCACTACAATGAGCAGTTCTTC.

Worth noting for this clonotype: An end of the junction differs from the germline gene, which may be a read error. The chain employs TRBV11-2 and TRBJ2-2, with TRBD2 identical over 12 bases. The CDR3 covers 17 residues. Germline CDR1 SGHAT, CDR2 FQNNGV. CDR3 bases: TGTGCCAGCAGGGATCAATGGACTAGCGGGAACACCGGGGAACTGTTTTTT. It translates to CASRDQWTSGNTGELFF.

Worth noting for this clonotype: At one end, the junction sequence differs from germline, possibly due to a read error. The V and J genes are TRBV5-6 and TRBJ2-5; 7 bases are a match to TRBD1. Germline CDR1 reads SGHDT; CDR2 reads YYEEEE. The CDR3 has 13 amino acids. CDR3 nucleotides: TGTGCCAACAGCTCCGGGACAGTAGAGACCCAGTACTTC. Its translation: CANSSGTVETQYF.